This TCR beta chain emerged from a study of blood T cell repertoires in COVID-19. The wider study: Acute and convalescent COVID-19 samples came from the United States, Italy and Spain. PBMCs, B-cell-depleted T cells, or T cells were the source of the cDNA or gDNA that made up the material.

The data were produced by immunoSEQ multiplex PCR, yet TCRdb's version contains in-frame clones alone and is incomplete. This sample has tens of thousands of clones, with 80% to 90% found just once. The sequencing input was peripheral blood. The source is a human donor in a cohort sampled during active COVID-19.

The CDR3 reads CASSLAIGLAGGPAYEQYF. The CDR3 DNA reads TGTGCCAGCAGCTTAGCGATAGGACTAGCGGGAGGCCCCGCCTACGAGCAGTACTTC. The J gene is TRBJ2-7, the V gene TRBV7-2, with TRBD2 identical over 14 bases. The CDR3 runs to 19 residues. Looked up from germline, CDR1 is SGHTA and CDR2 is FQGNSA. The junction had 9 bases not matched to a gene; V was cut back by 0 bases and J by 2 bases.